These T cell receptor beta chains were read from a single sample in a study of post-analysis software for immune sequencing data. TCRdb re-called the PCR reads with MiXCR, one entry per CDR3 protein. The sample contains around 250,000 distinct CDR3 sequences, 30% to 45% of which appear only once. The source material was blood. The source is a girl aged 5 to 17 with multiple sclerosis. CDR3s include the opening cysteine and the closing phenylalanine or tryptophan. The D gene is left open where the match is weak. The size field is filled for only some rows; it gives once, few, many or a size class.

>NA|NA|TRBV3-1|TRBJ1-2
TGTGCCAGCAGCCCGGGACAAGAGACAGCTTATGGCTACACCTTC
CASSPGQETAYGYTF
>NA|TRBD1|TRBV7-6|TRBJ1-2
TGTGCCAGCAGCTTAGAACAGGGGACCGGCTATGGCTACACCTTC
CASSLEQGTGYGYTF
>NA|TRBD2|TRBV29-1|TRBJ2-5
TGCAGCGCGGGAGGGGTCCAAGAGACCCAGTACTTC
CSAGGVQETQYF
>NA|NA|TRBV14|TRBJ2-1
TGTGCCAGCAGCTTCCGGGCCAGGACTCCCCAGAATGAGCAGTTCTTC
CASSFRARTPQNEQFF
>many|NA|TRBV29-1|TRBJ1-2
TGCAGCGTTGAGAACCAAGTACCCTATGGCTACACCTTC
CSVENQVPYGYTF
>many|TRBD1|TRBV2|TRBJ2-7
TGTGCCAGCAGTCAAGGACAGGGTTTGTCCGGGGAGGAGCAGTACTTC
CASSQGQGLSGEEQYF
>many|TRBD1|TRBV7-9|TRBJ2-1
TGTGCCAGCAGCTTAGGGACAGGGGGTCATGAGCAGTTCTTC
CASSLGTGGHEQFF
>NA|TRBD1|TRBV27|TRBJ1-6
TGTGCCAGCAGTTTATTACAGGGGAATTCACCCCTCCACTTT
CASSLLQGNSPLHF
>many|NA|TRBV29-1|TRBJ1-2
TGCAGCGTTGATCCGGGGAAGGGCCTCTATGGCTACACCTTC
CSVDPGKGLYGYTF
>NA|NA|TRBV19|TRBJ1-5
TGTGCCAGTAGTATCTTGGGACAATATAGTCAGCCCCAGCATTTT
CASSILGQYSQPQHF
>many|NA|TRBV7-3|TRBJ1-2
TGTGCCAGCAGCTTAGGTCAGGGAGGGGGCTACACCTTC
CASSLGQGGGYTF
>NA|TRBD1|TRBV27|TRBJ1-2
TGTGCCAGCAGGCTAGGACAGGGCGGTGGCGGCTACACCTTC
CASRLGQGGGGYTF
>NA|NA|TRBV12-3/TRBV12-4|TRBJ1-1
TGTGCCAGCAGCCCCAGGAGGGGCCAGAACACTGAAGCTTTCTTT
CASSPRRGQNTEAFF
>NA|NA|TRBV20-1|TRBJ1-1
TGCAGTGCTCGTACCCCCGAAAGGGAAGGAAACACTGAAGCTTTCTTT
CSARTPEREGNTEAFF
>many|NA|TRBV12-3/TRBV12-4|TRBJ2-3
TGTGCCAGCAGTCCCGGACGTCTATTCACAGATACGCAGTATTTT
CASSPGRLFTDTQYF
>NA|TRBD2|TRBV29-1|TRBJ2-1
TGCAGCGTTGCTGCGGGAGAGGATGAGCAGTTCTTC
CSVAAGEDEQFF
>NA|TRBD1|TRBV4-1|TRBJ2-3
TGCGCCAGCAGCCCACCGCCGGGACAGGGCACAGATACGCAGTATTTT
CASSPPPGQGTDTQYF
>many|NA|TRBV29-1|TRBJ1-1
TGCAGCGCAACGGGGGGAGGATGGACTGAAGCTTTCTTT
CSATGGGWTEAFF
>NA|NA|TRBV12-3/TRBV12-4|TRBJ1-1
TGTGCCAGCAGTTTAGCGCCAGCTCCTGAAGCTTTCTTT
CASSLAPAPEAFF